A selection of T cell receptor beta chains follows, all from one sample in a study of blood T cells in healthy people across ages. Each CDR3 protein gets one entry after TCRdb re-called the 5' RACE reads with MiXCR. Here the sample spans fewer than 650,000 distinct CDR3 sequences, 25% to 35% being singletons. This sample also appeared in a second study, on T cells of mothers and their children.

Sequencing was done on a sample of blood. The receptors derive from a boy aged 2-15 years in good health. Both conserved end residues are part of each CDR3. D genes are given only for firm matches. Clone size is not always given. Where it is, it says once, few, many or a class for expanded clones.

TRBV10-3	.	12	.	TRBJ2-7	CAISDGLYEQYF	TGTGCCATCAGTGACGGACTGTACGAGCAGTACTTC
TRBV5-1	.	13	many	TRBJ1-1	CASRPGRNTEAFF	TGCGCCAGCAGACCGGGACGCAACACTGAAGCTTTCTTT
TRBV2	.	14	.	TRBJ2-5	CASRKSGFAVGQYF	TGTGCCAGCAGGAAATCGGGATTCGCCGTCGGGCAGTACTTC
TRBV2	.	12	few	TRBJ2-5	CASGRSRETQYF	TGTGCCAGCGGGAGAAGTCGGGAGACCCAGTACTTC
TRBV12-3/TRBV12-4	TRBD2	15	once	TRBJ2-1	CASTFVERGYNEQFF	TGTGCCAGCACCTTCGTGGAGCGGGGCTACAATGAGCAGTTCTTC
TRBV7-9	.	11	.	TRBJ2-5	CASSSSQTQYF	TGTGCCAGCAGCTCATCGCAGACCCAGTACTTC
TRBV9	TRBD2	17	.	TRBJ2-1	CASNPGPSSGSYNEQFF	TGTGCCAGCAACCCAGGTCCCTCTAGCGGGAGTTACAATGAGCAGTTCTTC
TRBV7-8	.	15	.	TRBJ1-2	CASSLGFQGNYGYTF	TGTGCCAGCAGCTTAGGATTCCAGGGGAACTATGGCTACACCTTC
TRBV20-1	TRBD2	14	.	TRBJ2-1	CSANSGTRGNEQFF	TGCAGTGCTAATTCCGGGACTAGAGGCAATGAGCAGTTCTTC
TRBV7-2	.	13	.	TRBJ2-3	CASSLMVADTQYF	TGTGCCAGCAGCTTAATGGTAGCAGACACGCAGTATTTT
TRBV20-1	TRBD1	14	.	TRBJ2-7	CSSNSRTGRDEQYF	TGCAGTTCGAATTCTAGGACAGGGCGGGACGAGCAGTACTTC
TRBV19	.	15	.	TRBJ2-1	CASSIGDGRYNEQFF	TGTGCCAGCAGTATCGGGGACGGACGATACAATGAGCAGTTCTTC
TRBV6-2/TRBV6-3	.	14	.	TRBJ2-7	CASSYGGTSYEQYF	TGTGCCAGCAGTTACGGGGGGACCTCCTACGAGCAGTACTTC